The subject of this entry is one T cell receptor (beta chain). The CDR3 covers 14 residues. The V and J ends lost 5 bases and 5 bases, in that order; junction bases with no gene match: 5. CDR1 and CDR2 (germline): LGHDT, YNNKEL (reference sequence). Produced via immunoSEQ multiplex PCR; TCRdb's table is partial and in-frame only. The sample includes hundreds of thousands of clones, around 90% of them seen just once. Clinical history as reported by participants underpinned cohort assignment. The data were taken from a study of blood T cell repertoires in COVID-19. This receptor was identified in a woman in her 40s with acute COVID-19. The sample was PBMCs or T cells enriched from blood (not recorded which). The chain couples TRBV3-1 (or the pseudogene TRBV3-2) to TRBJ2-5, with 10 positions matching TRBD1. CDR3 DNA sequence: TGTGCCAGCAGCGTCGGGACAGGGGCCGAGACCCAGTACTTC. Its translation is CASSVGTGAETQYF.